This T cell receptor (beta chain) stems from a study of T cells in Graves' hyperthyroidism and ophthalmopathy. The study's findings and limits: The model's output predicted ophthalmopathy at a median of 6.5 months prior to onset. In the blood, most expanded thyroid clonotypes above 0.001 appeared as well.

Trimming shortened V by 4 bases and J by 1 base, and 18 bases separated the two germline ends. CDR3 length: 17 amino acids. The germline CDR1 and CDR2 sequences are SNHLY and FYNNEI. There were TCR beta CDR3 regions amplified from RNA transcripts. A set of HTBI primers served as the primers for a first-round RT-PCR of the TCR CDR3. TCRdb re-analysed the multiplex PCR reads in MiXCR, keeping a single row per CDR3 protein. In the table there are hundreds of thousands of distinct CDR3 sequences, about 15% of which are singletons. This clonotype was counted at least ten times. What it binds is unknown. Sequencing was performed on blood. The TCR comes from a woman younger than 30 with Graves' hyperthyroidism. The V and J genes are TRBV2 and TRBJ2-3; D tentatively reads TRBD1 or TRBD2 (6 bases each). DNA for the CDR3: TGTGCCAGCAGTGGGGCCGGGGGCGAGGGGGGCACAGATACGCAGTATTTT. Translated: CASSGAGGEGGTDTQYF.